This T cell receptor beta chain was identified during a study of post-analysis software for immune sequencing data. The germline V gene encodes CDR1 MNHNY and CDR2 SVGAGI (reference sequence). V was pared by 0 bases and J by 3 bases, with 6 bases between. The CDR3 totals 13 residues. Of note for this clonotype: The antigen is not known.

Unique molecular identifiers featured in each of the TCR beta cDNA libraries. The yield from about 1 to 10 million T cells was 500,000 or so cDNA molecules in total. TCRdb analysed the PCR reads with MiXCR anew, one entry per CDR3 protein. The data hold almost 700,000 distinct CDR3 sequences, with over 45% observed a single time. General study results and limits: Relative to controls, patients had 4 or 5 TRBV segments at higher frequency, with TRBV5-6, TRBV5-1 and TRBV20-1 among these.

The chain joins TRBV6-6 to TRBJ2-7; D gene unclear. The source is a girl between 2 and 10 years old with multiple sclerosis. Material: blood. For the CDR3, the DNA is TGTGCCAGCAGTTACTCCAGCTTCTACGAGCAGTACTTC. It encodes CASSYSSFYEQYF.